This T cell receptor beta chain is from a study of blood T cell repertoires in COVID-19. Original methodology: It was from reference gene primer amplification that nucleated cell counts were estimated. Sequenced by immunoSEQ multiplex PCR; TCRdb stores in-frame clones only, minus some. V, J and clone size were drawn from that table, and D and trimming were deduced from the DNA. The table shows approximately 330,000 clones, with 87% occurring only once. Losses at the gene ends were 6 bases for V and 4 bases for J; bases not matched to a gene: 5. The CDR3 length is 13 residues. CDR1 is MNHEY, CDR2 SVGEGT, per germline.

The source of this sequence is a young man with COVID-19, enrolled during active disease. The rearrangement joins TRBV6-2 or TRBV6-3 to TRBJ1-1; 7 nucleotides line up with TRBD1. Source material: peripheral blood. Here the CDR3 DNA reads TGTGCCAGCAGGCCTACAGGGGCCACTGAAGCTTTCTTT. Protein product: CASRPTGATEAFF.